What follows is one TCR beta chain and its context. The sample belongs to a study of blood T cell repertoires in COVID-19. Libraries were prepared by immunoSEQ multiplex PCR; TCRdb keeps only in-frame clonotypes and omits some of them. Among 150,000 to 180,000 clones listed, roughly 84% were seen once. Germline loops: CDR1 MNHEY, CDR2 SMNVEV (reference sequence). The length of the CDR3 is 16 residues. V lost 5 bases and J lost 4; bases outside the gene matches: 9. The sequence came from a woman between 55 and 75 years old with COVID-19, enrolled during active disease. Sequenced input: peripheral blood. This chain joins TRBV27 and TRBJ2-2; 8 bases align to TRBD2. The DNA for the CDR3 is TGTGCCAGCAGTGGGCTAGCGGGTCGGCTCACCGGGGAGCTGTTTTTT. Translating it yields CASSGLAGRLTGELFF.